The 30 T cell receptor beta chains below were found in one sample sequenced in a study of shared clonotypes between healthy human individuals. Sequenced by immunoSEQ multiplex PCR; TCRdb stores in-frame clones only, minus some. This repertoire shows millions of clones, 85% to 95% found once; its top ten account for roughly 0.13%. The sequenced sample consisted of naive CD4+ T cells sorted from blood. Subset here: CD45RA+ positively selected. The receptors stem from a young man in good health.

The V and J genes are TRBV7-2 and TRBJ1-2; 8 bases match TRBD1. The CDR3 is 15 amino acids. V lost 5 bases and J lost 6; bases outside the gene matches: 11. Germline loops: CDR1 SGHTA, CDR2 FQGNSA. The CDR3 is CASSPRTGIQNGYTF. The CDR3 region has the DNA TGTGCCAGCAGCCCCCGGACAGGGATCCAGAATGGCTACACCTTC. Combining the CDR3 with reference TRBV7-2 and TRBJ1-2 gives the whole variable domain GAGVSQSPSNKVTEKGKDVELRCDPISGHTALYWYRQSLGQGLEFLIYFQGNSAPDKSGLPSDRFSAERTGGSVSTLTIQRTQQEDSAVYLCASSPRTGIQNGYTFGSGTRLTVV.

As for this clone: The same CDR3 can be traced to other DNA sequences in this sample. The chain is built from TRBV28 and TRBJ1-4; 9 bases line up with TRBD1. The germline gives CDR1 MDHEN, CDR2 SYDVKM. The CDR3 length is 14 residues. The V and J ends lost 3 bases and 5 bases, in that order; junction bases with no gene match: 1. CDR3 loop: CASSLGTGNEKLFF. The CDR3 nucleotides read TGTGCCAGCAGTTTGGGGACAGGGAATGAAAAACTGTTTTTT.

V usage is TRBV7-2 and J usage is TRBJ2-7; D is uncertain. CDR3 size: 13 residues. In germline, CDR1 is SGHTA, CDR2 FQGNSA. Between the trimmed V and J ends, which lost 3 bases and 2 bases, there was a span of 8 bases. CDR3 amino acids: CASSLFRAYEQYF. The CDR3, as DNA: TGTGCCAGCAGCTTGTTTAGAGCCTACGAGCAGTACTTC.

V gene TRBV5-1 combines with J gene TRBJ2-7, with TRBD2 matching 8 bases. The trim removed 4 bases at V and 5 bases at J, leaving 8 bases unmatched. Germline CDR1 reads SGHRS; CDR2 reads YFSETQ. The CDR3 is 14 residues long. CDR3 sequence reads: CASSPGLGVDEQYF. The CDR3 DNA reads as TGCGCCAGCAGCCCGGGACTAGGGGTCGACGAGCAGTACTTC. Looking up the rest from reference TRBV5-1 and TRBJ2-7 gives the full variable domain: KAGVTQTPRYLIKTRGQQVTLSCSPISGHRSVSWYQQTPGQGLQFLFEYFSETQRNKGNFPGRFSGRQFSNSRSEMNVSTLELGDSALYLCASSPGLGVDEQYFGPGTRLTVT.

The chain employs TRBV10-2 and TRBJ1-2; no clear D gene. Trimming took off 1 base at V and 7 bases at J, with 4 bases between the two ends. CDR3 length equals 11 residues. CDR1 and CDR2 from the germline V gene are WSHSY and SAAADI. In DNA form, the CDR3 reads TGCGCCAGCAGTGAGTACGCTGGCTACACCTTC. It is translated as CASSEYAGYTF.

The CDR3 DNA follows: TGTGCCAGCAGCTTAGCGCAGTCCGAGGCAGACAGTGAGCCCCAGCATTTT. The encoded protein is CASSLAQSEADSEPQHF. The V call is TRBV7-4, the J call TRBJ1-5; D possibly corresponds to TRBD1 (5 bases). Germline-derived CDR1 and CDR2 are SGHVT and SQSDAQ. V was cut by 0 bases and J by 8 bases, with 20 bases left in between. The CDR3 consists of 17 residues. Filled out from reference TRBV7-4 and TRBJ1-5, the complete variable domain reads GAGVSQSPRYKVAKRGRDVALRCDSISGHVTLYWYRQTLGQGSEVLTYSQSDAQRDKSGRPSGRFSAERPERSVSTLKIQRTEQGDSAVYLCASSLAQSEADSEPQHFGDGTRLSIL.

As to this clone: Sequence at one end of the junction differs from germline and may be a read error. The rearrangement uses TRBV7-9 and TRBJ1-1; D call uncertain. Germline V gives CDR1 SEHNR, CDR2 FQNEAQ (reference sequence). This CDR3 region has 14 residues. The CDR3, as DNA: TGTGCCAGCAGCTTACAGGCCTTGAATACTGAAGCTTTCTTT. Protein product: CASSLQALNTEAFF.

The chain has TRBV7-9 and TRBJ1-2; D call uncertain. This CDR3 comprises 14 residues. Germline V gene lookup returns CDR1 SEHNR and CDR2 FQNEAQ (reference sequence). V was trimmed by 2 bases and J by 6 bases, leaving 13 bases between them. This chain's CDR3 is CASSLPMRADGYTF. The DNA of the CDR3 is TGTGCCAGCAGCTTACCGATGAGGGCGGATGGCTACACCTTC.

V usage is TRBV12-5 and J usage is TRBJ2-7, with TRBD2 matching over 7 bases. Germline loops: CDR1 LGHNT, CDR2 FRNRAP. The CDR3 extends over 15 amino acids. V lost 0 bases and J lost 6; bases outside the gene matches: 8. In DNA, the CDR3 is TGTGCTAGTGGTTTGGTACTAGGGGAGGGAGGCGAGCAGTACTTC. Protein: CASGLVLGEGGEQYF. The whole variable domain, filled in from reference TRBV12-5 and TRBJ2-7, reads DARVTQTPRHKVTEMGQEVTMRCQPILGHNTVFWYRQTMMQGLELLAYFRNRAPLDDSGMPKDRFSAEMPDATLATLKIQPSEPRDSAVYFCASGLVLGEGGEQYFGPGTRLTVT.

The gene calls are TRBV5-4 and TRBJ2-7; no firm D call. Germline V gives CDR1 SGHNT, CDR2 YYREEE (reference sequence). This CDR3 spans 13 amino acids. V lost 4 bases, J lost 2 bases, and 10 bases lay in between. The CDR3 region is CASSTLDTYEQYF. The CDR3, as DNA: TGTGCCAGCAGCACCTTAGACACCTACGAGCAGTACTTC. Full variable domain (missing parts from reference TRBV5-4 and TRBJ2-7): ETGVTQSPTHLIKTRGQQVTLRCSSQSGHNTVSWYQQALGQGPQFIFQYYREEENGRGNFPPRFSGLQFPNYSSELNVNALELDDSALYLCASSTLDTYEQYFGPGTRLTVT.

The chain employs TRBV7-2 and TRBJ1-4; TRBD1 is a possible D gene (6 bases). Germline assignment: CDR1 SGHTA and CDR2 FQGNSA. The CDR3 contains 13 residues. Trimming took 5 bases from V and 7 from J, leaving 11 bases between them. The CDR3, as DNA: TGTGCCAGCAGCCGCGAGGGGGGTGAAAAACTGTTTTTT. It encodes CASSREGGEKLFF. Looking up the rest from reference TRBV7-2 and TRBJ1-4 gives the full variable domain: GAGVSQSPSNKVTEKGKDVELRCDPISGHTALYWYRQSLGQGLEFLIYFQGNSAPDKSGLPSDRFSAERTGGSVSTLTIQRTQQEDSAVYLCASSREGGEKLFFGSGTQLSVL.

CDR3 sequence reads: CASTLAGGGETQYF. CDR3 DNA: TGCGCCAGCACCTTAGCGGGAGGCGGGGAGACCCAGTACTTC. V is TRBV5-1 and J is TRBJ2-5; 10 bases are a match to TRBD2. CDR1 is SGHRS and CDR2 is YFSETQ in the germline V gene. With V trimmed by 6 bases and J by 5 bases, 7 bases remained unmatched. The CDR3 totals 14 residues.

The rearrangement uses TRBV4-3 and TRBJ2-5; a possible D gene is TRBD2 (6 bases). V lost 2 bases and J lost 7, with 14 bases in between. This CDR3 has 14 residues. Germline CDR1 and CDR2: LGHNA and YSLEER. The CDR3 reads CASSQQTEGGTQYF. The CDR3 DNA sequence: TGCGCCAGCAGCCAACAGACCGAGGGAGGGACCCAGTACTTC.

The chain carries TRBV10-3 and TRBJ1-2; 9 bases map to TRBD1. Trimming cost V 10 bases and J 8 bases; bases outside gene matches: 11. Germline loops: CDR1 ENHRY, CDR2 SYGVKD. This CDR3 region has 13 residues. CDR3 coding DNA: TGTGCCACCACACAGGGACAGGGTGGCGGCTACACCTTC. It translates to CATTQGQGGGYTF.

The chain couples TRBV6-5 to TRBJ1-5; no clear D. V shed 2 bases and J shed 0 bases, with 5 bases lying between them. Germline V gives CDR1 MNHEY, CDR2 SVGAGI. The CDR3 totals 14 residues. Here the CDR3 DNA reads TGTGCCAGCAGTTACGCAGTTAGCAATCAGCCCCAGCATTTT. Its translation is CASSYAVSNQPQHF.

This chain joins TRBV6-1 and TRBJ1-1, with TRBD1 matching 10 bases. The CDR3 consists of 17 residues. The ends lost 4 bases at V and 1 base at J; junction bases unmatched: 9. The germline V gene has CDR1 MNHNS and CDR2 SASEGT. The CDR3 region has the DNA TGTGCCAGCAGTGGGCGGGACAGGGGATGGGGGAACACTGAAGCTTTCTTT. As protein: CASSGRDRGWGNTEAFF.

The chain has TRBV11-2 and TRBJ2-2; D gene unclear. Trimming left V 3 bases short and J 1 base short, with 6 bases between. The CDR3 spans 14 residues. Per germline, CDR1 SGHAT and CDR2 FQNNGV. The CDR3 bases are TGTGCCAGCAGCTTCGGCGGGAACACCGGGGAGCTGTTTTTT. This encodes CASSFGGNTGELFF.

V usage is TRBV5-1 and J usage is TRBJ2-3; a possible D gene is TRBD2 (6 bases). CDR1 SGHRS and CDR2 YFSETQ come from the germline V gene. There are 15 residues in the CDR3. V gave up 4 bases and J gave up 0 bases, with 12 bases separating them. The CDR3 DNA reads TGCGCCAGCAGCCGGGGGAACCCTAGCACAGATACGCAGTATTTT. Protein: CASSRGNPSTDTQYF.

The chain links TRBV6-6 to TRBJ2-7, with unresolved D. From germline, CDR1 is MNHNY and CDR2 SVGAGI (reference sequence). This CDR3 is built from 14 residues. Trimming removed 4 bases from V and 2 bases from J, with 12 bases in between. CDR3 region: CASSSYTETYEQYF. CDR3 nucleotides: TGTGCCAGCAGTTCATATACAGAGACCTACGAGCAGTACTTC.

This chain uses TRBV5-6 with TRBJ1-2; a possible D gene is TRBD1 (6 bases). Germline lookup yields CDR1 SGHDT and CDR2 YYEEEE. The CDR3 covers 12 residues. V lost 0 bases and J 11 bases, leaving 11 bases between the germline ends. The CDR3 here is CASSLEGVVYTF. DNA for the CDR3: TGTGCCAGCAGCTTGGAGGGGGTGGTTTACACCTTC.

The V and J genes are TRBV21-1 and TRBJ2-7. TRBV21-1 is marked as a pseudogene. This CDR3 spans 11 amino acids. The CDR3 reads CASSKPGEQYF. DNA for the CDR3: TGTGCCAGCAGCAAACCTGGCGAGCAGTACTTC.

The chain employs TRBV10-1 and TRBJ1-2; a possible D gene is TRBD1 (5 bases). The CDR3 consists of 11 residues. Trimming took 4 bases from V and 8 from J, leaving 8 bases between them. The V gene's germline CDR1 is WNHNN and CDR2 SYGVQD (reference sequence). CDR3 in DNA: TGCGCCAGCAGTGGAGGGGTCGGCTACACCTTC. Translation gives CASSGGVGYTF.

This clone has only one observation. The V gene is TRBV6-1, the J gene TRBJ2-4, with D perhaps matching TRBD1 (6 bases). The germline V and J ends were trimmed by 4 bases and 13 bases, with 11 bases remaining between them. The CDR3 extends over 11 amino acids. CDR1 MNHNS and CDR2 SASEGT come from the germline V gene. This chain's CDR3 is CASSAGQSQYF. Written as DNA, the CDR3 is TGTGCCAGCAGTGCAGGACAGTCGCAGTACTTC.

This chain links TRBV28 with TRBJ2-7, with D hard to call. Germline lookup yields CDR1 MDHEN and CDR2 SYDVKM. This CDR3 contains 12 residues. V lost 3 bases to trimming and J lost 3 bases, with 6 bases between them. This chain's CDR3 is CASSFQVYEQYF. CDR3 DNA sequence: TGTGCCAGCAGTTTCCAGGTCTACGAGCAGTACTTC.

V and J are TRBV5-1 and TRBJ1-2; D ambiguous. CDR1 is SGHRS, CDR2 YFSETQ, per germline. Trimming took off 3 bases at V and 1 base at J, with 10 bases between the two ends. The length of the CDR3 is 14 residues. The CDR3 spells CASSWAGVNYGYTF. The CDR3 DNA reads as TGCGCCAGCAGCTGGGCCGGGGTTAACTATGGCTACACCTTC. The full variable domain, its missing parts supplied by reference TRBV5-1 and TRBJ1-2, is KAGVTQTPRYLIKTRGQQVTLSCSPISGHRSVSWYQQTPGQGLQFLFEYFSETQRNKGNFPGRFSGRQFSNSRSEMNVSTLELGDSALYLCASSWAGVNYGYTFGSGTRLTVV.

This rearrangement joins TRBV27 to TRBJ2-7; weak D call: TRBD1 (6 bases). The CDR3 covers 14 residues. Germline CDR1 is MNHEY and CDR2 is SMNVEV (reference sequence). V was trimmed by 2 bases and J by 2 bases, leaving 10 bases between them. CDR3 in amino acids: CASSLNRAPYEQYF. The CDR3, as DNA: TGTGCCAGCAGTTTAAACAGGGCCCCCTACGAGCAGTACTTC.

The chain carries TRBV7-9 and TRBJ1-5, with D tentatively TRBD1 (5 bases). Trimming cost V 0 bases and J 10 bases, with 16 bases left between them. Germline CDR1 SEHNR, CDR2 FQNEAQ (reference sequence). The CDR3 has 15 amino acids. CDR3 loop: CASSLALRGSGPQHF. CDR3 sequence (DNA): TGTGCCAGCAGCTTAGCGCTGCGGGGGTCGGGTCCCCAGCATTTT.

V is TRBV19 and J is TRBJ1-1; 10 bases are shared with TRBD1. Germline V gene sequence: CDR1 LNHDA, CDR2 SQIVND (reference sequence). V trimming: 3 bases; J trimming: 4 bases; junction bases outside the gene matches: 5. The CDR3 is 15 residues long. The CDR3 region has the DNA TGTGCCAGTAGTATCACAGGACAGGGGGTCACTGAAGCTTTCTTT. Protein product: CASSITGQGVTEAFF. Full variable domain (remainder filled in from reference TRBV19 and TRBJ1-1): DGGITQSPKYLFRKEGQNVTLSCEQNLNHDAMYWYRQDPGQGLRLIYYSQIVNDFQKGDIAEGYSVSREKKESFPLTVTSAQKNPTAFYLCASSITGQGVTEAFFGQGTRLTVV.

The J gene is TRBJ2-7, the V gene TRBV6-6; 7 nucleotides align to TRBD1. V shed 0 bases, J shed 2 bases, and the junction held 7 bases outside the gene matches. Germline CDR1 and CDR2: MNHNY and SVGAGI (reference sequence). The CDR3 totals 16 residues. CDR3 sequence (DNA): TGTGCCAGCAGTTACTCGACGAAAGGGGGCGCCTACGAGCAGTACTTC. Protein product: CASSYSTKGGAYEQYF.

J is TRBJ1-4 and V is TRBV6-6; no definite D call. CDR3 length: 12 residues. Germline V CDR1 and CDR2: MNHNY, SVGAGI (reference sequence). V lost 6 bases and J lost 10, with 12 bases in between. CDR3 sequence: CASSRARVKLFF. DNA for the CDR3: TGTGCCAGCAGCCGGGCCCGGGTAAAACTGTTTTTT.